The clone carrying this T cell receptor beta chain showed up just a few times. The source of the sample is a study of beta chain features in type 1 diabetes. The CDR3 is made up of 13 amino acids. Germline CDR1 reads MDHEN; CDR2 reads SYDVKM. The V and J ends lost 4 bases and 4 bases respectively, with 10 bases between them. Reverse transcription of all isolated RNA meant that expressed TCRB transcripts were sequenced. Produced via immunoSEQ multiplex PCR; TCRdb's table is partial and in-frame only. The table lists over 700,000 clones, about a sixth of them singletons. The source is a woman under 30 in good health. Sequenced input: naive CD4+ T cells from blood. This chain joins TRBV28 and TRBJ1-2; D is unresolved. CDR3 DNA sequence: TGTGCCAGCAGTTCCGGACGGATCTATGGCTACACCTTC. Residues: CASSSGRIYGYTF.